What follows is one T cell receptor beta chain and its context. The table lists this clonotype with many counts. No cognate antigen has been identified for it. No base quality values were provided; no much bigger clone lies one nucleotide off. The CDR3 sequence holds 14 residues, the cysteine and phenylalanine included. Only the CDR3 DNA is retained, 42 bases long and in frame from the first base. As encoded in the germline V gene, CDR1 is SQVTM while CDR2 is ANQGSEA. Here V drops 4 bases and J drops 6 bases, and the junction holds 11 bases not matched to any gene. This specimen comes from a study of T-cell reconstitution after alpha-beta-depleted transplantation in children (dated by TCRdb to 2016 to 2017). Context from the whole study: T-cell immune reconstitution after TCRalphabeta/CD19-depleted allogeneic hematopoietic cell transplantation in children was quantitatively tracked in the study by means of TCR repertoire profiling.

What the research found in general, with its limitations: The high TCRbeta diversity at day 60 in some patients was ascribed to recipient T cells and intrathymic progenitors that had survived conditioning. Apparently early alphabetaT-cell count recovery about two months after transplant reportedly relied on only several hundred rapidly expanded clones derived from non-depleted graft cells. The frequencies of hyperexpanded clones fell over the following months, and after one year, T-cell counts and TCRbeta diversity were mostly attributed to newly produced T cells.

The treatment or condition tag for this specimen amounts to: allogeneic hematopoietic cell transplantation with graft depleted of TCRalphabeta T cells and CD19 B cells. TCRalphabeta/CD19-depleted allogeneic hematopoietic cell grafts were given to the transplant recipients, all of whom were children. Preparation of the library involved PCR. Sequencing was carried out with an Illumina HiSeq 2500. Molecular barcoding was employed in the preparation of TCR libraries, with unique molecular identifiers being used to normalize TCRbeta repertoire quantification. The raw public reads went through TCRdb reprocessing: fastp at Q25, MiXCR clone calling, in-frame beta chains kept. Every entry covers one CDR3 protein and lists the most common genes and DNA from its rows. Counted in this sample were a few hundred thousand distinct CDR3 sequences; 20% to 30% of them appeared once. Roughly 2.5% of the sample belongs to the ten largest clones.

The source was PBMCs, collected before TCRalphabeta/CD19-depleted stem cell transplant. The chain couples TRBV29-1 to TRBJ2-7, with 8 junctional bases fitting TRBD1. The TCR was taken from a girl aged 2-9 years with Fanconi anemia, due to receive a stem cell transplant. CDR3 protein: CSVVRGLQGSEQYF. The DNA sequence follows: TGCAGCGTTGTCAGGGGGCTACAGGGGAGCGAGCAGTACTTC.